This T cell receptor beta chain is from a study of blood T cell repertoires in COVID-19. This CDR3 is 16 amino acids long. Looked up from germline, CDR1 is KGHSH and CDR2 is LQKENI. After removal of 5 bases from V and 4 bases from J, the junction contained 6 bases not matched to a gene. Clones were read by immunoSEQ multiplex PCR, and TCRdb kept only the in-frame ones, dropping some. The sample carries some 240,000 clones, approximately 85% recorded once. V usage is TRBV18 and J usage is TRBJ2-1; 12 positions match TRBD2. The sequencing sample was made of peripheral blood. This TCR derives from a woman in her 70s with COVID-19, enrolled during active disease. The CDR3 bases are TGTGCCAGCTCAGAACTAGCGGGAGGACAATACAATGAGCAGTTCTTC. This sequence encodes CASSELAGGQYNEQFF.